The source of this T cell receptor (beta chain) is a study of T cells in Graves' hyperthyroidism and ophthalmopathy. Study-wide findings and caveats: Within blood appeared most thyroid clonotypes that had expanded above 0.001. A model built on 13 V-J features separated ophthalmopathy from stable hyperthyroidism.

Trimming stripped 0 bases from V and 8 bases from J, with 11 bases between. Germline lookup yields CDR1 SGDLS and CDR2 YYNGEE. This CDR3 contains 13 residues. Amplification yielded TCR beta CDR3 regions, with RNA transcripts as the source. The study used the HTBI primer set for a first-round RT-PCR of the TCR CDR3. From the multiplex PCR reads, TCRdb called clonotypes with MiXCR, one entry per CDR3 protein. Of some 420,000 distinct CDR3 sequences in the sample, roughly 13% are singletons; the top ten hold 5% to 6%. As regards this clonotype: Antigen specificity is unknown.

Uncontrolled infection, other autoimmune disease, pregnancy or lactation disqualified patients from enrolment. Over 8 ml fresh peripheral blood yielded the PBMCs. This chain uses TRBV9 with TRBJ1-2; unclear D gene. The specimen was blood. This sequence originates from a woman aged 18 to 35 with Graves' hyperthyroidism. For the CDR3, the DNA is TGTGCCAGCAGCGTAGGTGACGGCGGCGGCTACACCTTC. It is translated as CASSVGDGGGYTF.